This TCR beta chain was recovered during a study of T cell responses to AZD1222 COVID-19 vaccine. Findings and limits, study-wide: Donors in the cohort were predominantly white British and more often female, and clonal diversity was possibly underestimated.

The CDR3 contains 14 residues. V was clipped by 8 bases and J by 0 bases; unmatched bases: 6. Germline-derived CDR1 and CDR2 are MNHNY and SVGAGI (reference sequence). This table comes from immunoSEQ multiplex PCR, and its TCRdb copy is limited to in-frame clones, with some not included. The table lists approximately 130,000 clones, around 92% of them singletons. With respect to this clone: Its antigen is not identified.

The sample here was peripheral blood, taken on day 0 of AZD1222 vaccination. The TCR sequence derives from an adult in good health. This chain joins TRBV6-6 and TRBJ2-7; TRBD2 matches at 8 bases. CDR3 DNA: TGTGCCAGCCGCTACAGCGGGAGCTCCTACGAGCAGTACTTC. Its translation: CASRYSGSSYEQYF.